Presented here are 2 T cell receptor beta chains from one specimen sequenced in a study of neurological immune-mediated disorders. The sample's time point: longitudinal time-point 2. MiXCR, applied by TCRdb to the 5' RACE reads, yields one record per CDR3 protein. The sample has over 30,000 distinct CDR3 sequences; less than 15% are singletons. Sequenced sample: PBMCs. The receptor source for this set is a middle-aged woman in good health.

About this clonotype: With a much larger clone just one base away, this may be a read error. The CDR3 protein is CANSLGQGAGRAEAFF. CDR3 DNA: TGCGCCAACAGCTTGGGACAGGGGGCTGGAAGGGCTGAAGCTTTCTTT. The chain links TRBV5-1 to TRBJ1-1; 12 positions agree with TRBD1. From germline, CDR1 is SGHRS and CDR2 YFSETQ. The CDR3 extends over 16 amino acids.

This clonotype is medium-sized by share. The genes are TRBV12-3 or TRBV12-4 and TRBJ2-1; 8 bases agree with TRBD1. The CDR3 consists of 15 residues. Germline trimming cut 6 bases from V and 7 bases from J; bases unmatched to any gene: 11. The CDR3 reads CASSPLTGERNEQFF. The DNA for the CDR3 is TGTGCCAGCAGCCCCTTGACAGGGGAGAGGAATGAGCAGTTCTTC.